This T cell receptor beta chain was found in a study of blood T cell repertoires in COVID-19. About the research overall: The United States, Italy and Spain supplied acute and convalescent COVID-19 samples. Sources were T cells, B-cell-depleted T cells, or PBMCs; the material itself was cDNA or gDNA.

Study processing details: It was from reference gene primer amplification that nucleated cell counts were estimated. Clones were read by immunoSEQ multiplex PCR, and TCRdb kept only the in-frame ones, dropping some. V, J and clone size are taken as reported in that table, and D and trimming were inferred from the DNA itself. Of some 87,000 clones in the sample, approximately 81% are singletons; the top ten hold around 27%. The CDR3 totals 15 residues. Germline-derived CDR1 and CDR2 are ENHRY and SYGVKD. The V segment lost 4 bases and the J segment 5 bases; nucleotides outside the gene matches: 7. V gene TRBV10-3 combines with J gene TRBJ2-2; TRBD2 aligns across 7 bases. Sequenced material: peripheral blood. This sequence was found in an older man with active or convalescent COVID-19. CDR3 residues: CAISGAGDGTGELFF. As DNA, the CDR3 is TGTGCCATCAGTGGGGCGGGGGACGGAACCGGGGAGCTGTTTTTT.